This TCR beta chain is drawn from a study of neoadjuvant nivolumab and ipilimumab in lung cancer. Profiling relied on immunoSEQ multiplex PCR, and the TCRdb table lists in-frame clones only, not all of them. The sample lists about 9,000 clones, about 80% occurring once. Germline CDR1 reads MDHEN; CDR2 reads SYDVKM. The CDR3 totals 15 residues. Trimming took 2 bases from V and 5 from J; bases not matched to a gene: 6. Notes on this clone: Its antigen is as yet unknown.

Regarding the study as a whole: Only two of four nivolumab-treated tumors gained richness and clonality by surgery. TCR receptors were sequenced in few samples. Higher pretherapy blood TCR richness went with higher resected-tumor richness.

The specimen comprised tumor tissue, sampled after neoadjuvant nivolumab, alone or with ipilimumab, at or shortly before surgery. This sequence joins TRBV28 and TRBJ2-1, with 7 bases that match TRBD2. This clonotype was sampled from an adult with non-small cell lung cancer. The CDR3 coding sequence is TGTGCCAGCAGTTTAGGTGTGACTAGCAACAATGAGCAGTTCTTC. Translation: CASSLGVTSNNEQFF.